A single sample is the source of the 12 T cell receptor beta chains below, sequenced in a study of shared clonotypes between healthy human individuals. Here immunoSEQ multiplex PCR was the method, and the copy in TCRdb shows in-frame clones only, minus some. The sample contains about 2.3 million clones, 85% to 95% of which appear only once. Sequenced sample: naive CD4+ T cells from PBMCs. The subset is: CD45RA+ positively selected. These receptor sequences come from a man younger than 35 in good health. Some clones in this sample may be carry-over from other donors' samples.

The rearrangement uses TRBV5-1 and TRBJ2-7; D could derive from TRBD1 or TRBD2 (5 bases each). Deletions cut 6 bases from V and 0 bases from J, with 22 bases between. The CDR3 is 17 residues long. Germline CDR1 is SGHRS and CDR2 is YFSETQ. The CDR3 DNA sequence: TGCGCCAGCAAACTTGCCGTTGGGGCGAGGGGCTCCTACGAGCAGTACTTC. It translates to CASKLAVGARGSYEQYF.

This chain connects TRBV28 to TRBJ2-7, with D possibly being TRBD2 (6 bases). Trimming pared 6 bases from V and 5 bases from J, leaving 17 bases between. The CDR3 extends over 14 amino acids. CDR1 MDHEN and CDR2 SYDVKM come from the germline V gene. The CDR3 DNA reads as TGTGCCAGCAGCTCCGGGGGAATTGTGAACGAGCAGTACTTC. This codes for CASSSGGIVNEQYF.

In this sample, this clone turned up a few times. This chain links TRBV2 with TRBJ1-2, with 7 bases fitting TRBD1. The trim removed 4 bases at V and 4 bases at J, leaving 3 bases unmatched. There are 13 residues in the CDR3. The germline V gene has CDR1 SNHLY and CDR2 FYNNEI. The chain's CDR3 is CASSVTGAYGYTF. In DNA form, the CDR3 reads TGTGCCAGCAGTGTAACAGGGGCCTATGGCTACACCTTC.

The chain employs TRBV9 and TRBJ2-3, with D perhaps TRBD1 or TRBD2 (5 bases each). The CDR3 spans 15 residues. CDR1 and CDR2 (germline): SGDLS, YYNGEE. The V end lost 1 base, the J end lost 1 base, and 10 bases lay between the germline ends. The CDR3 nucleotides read TGTGCCAGCAGCGTATGGGACGGACGCACAGATACGCAGTATTTT. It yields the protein CASSVWDGRTDTQYF.

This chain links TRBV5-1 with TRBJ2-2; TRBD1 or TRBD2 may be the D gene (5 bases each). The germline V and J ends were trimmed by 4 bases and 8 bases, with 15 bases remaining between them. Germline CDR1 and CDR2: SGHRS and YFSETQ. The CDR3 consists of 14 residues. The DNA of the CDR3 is TGCGCCAGCAGCGGGGGACCCGCTCAGGGGGAGCTGTTTTTT. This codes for CASSGGPAQGELFF.

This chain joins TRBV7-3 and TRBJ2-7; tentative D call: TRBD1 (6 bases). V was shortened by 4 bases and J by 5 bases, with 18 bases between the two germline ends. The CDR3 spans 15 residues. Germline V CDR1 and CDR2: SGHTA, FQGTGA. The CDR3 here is CASSYFGLAGDEQYF. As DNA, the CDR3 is TGTGCCAGCAGCTATTTCGGGCTGGCAGGGGACGAGCAGTACTTC.

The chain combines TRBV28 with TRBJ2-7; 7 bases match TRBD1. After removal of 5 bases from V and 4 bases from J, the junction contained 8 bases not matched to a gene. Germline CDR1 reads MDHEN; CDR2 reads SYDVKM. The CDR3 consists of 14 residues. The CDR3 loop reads CASSRQGPLYEQYF. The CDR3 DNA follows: TGTGCCAGCAGTAGACAGGGTCCCCTTTACGAGCAGTACTTC.

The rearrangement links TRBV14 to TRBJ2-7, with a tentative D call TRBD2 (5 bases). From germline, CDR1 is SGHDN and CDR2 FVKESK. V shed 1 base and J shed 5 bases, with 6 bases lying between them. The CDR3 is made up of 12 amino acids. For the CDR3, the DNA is TGTGCCAGCAGCCAAGGAGGGCACGAGCAGTACTTC. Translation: CASSQGGHEQYF.

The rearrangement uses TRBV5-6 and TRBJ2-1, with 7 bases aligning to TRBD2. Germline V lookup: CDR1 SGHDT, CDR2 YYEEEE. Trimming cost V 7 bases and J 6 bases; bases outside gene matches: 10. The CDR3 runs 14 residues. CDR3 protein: CASRGEGGPNEQFF. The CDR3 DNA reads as TGTGCCAGCCGCGGAGAGGGAGGGCCCAATGAGCAGTTCTTC.

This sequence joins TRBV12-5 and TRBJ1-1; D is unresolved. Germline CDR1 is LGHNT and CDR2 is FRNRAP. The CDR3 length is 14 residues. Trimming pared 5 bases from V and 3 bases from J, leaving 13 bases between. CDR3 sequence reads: CASGRPSRDTEAFF. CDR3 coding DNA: TGTGCTAGTGGTCGACCTTCGCGGGACACTGAAGCTTTCTTT.

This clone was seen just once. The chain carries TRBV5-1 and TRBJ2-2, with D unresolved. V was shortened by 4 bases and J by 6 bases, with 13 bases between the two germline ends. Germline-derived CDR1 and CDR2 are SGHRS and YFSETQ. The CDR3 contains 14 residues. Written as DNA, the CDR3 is TGCGCCAGCAGCCCAGTAGGACGGGCCGGGGAGCTGTTTTTT. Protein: CASSPVGRAGELFF.

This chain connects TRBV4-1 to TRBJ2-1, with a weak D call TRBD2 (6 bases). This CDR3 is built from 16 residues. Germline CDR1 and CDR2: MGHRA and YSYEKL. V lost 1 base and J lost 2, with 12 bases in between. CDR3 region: CASSQVGGRAYNEQFF. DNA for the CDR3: TGCGCCAGCAGCCAAGTTGGAGGGCGAGCCTACAATGAGCAGTTCTTC.